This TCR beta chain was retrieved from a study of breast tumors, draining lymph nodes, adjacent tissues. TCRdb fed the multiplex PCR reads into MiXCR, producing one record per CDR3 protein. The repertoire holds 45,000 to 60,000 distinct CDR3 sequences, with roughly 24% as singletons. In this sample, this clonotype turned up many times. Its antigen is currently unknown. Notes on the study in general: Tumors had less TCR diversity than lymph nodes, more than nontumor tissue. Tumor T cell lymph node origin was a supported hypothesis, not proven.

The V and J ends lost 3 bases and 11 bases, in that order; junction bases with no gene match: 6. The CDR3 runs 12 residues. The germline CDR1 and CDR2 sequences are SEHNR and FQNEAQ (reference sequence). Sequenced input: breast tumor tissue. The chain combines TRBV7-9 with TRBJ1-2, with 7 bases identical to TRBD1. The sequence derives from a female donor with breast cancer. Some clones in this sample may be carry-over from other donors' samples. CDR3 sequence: CASSFDRADYTF. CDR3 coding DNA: TGTGCCAGCAGCTTCGACAGGGCCGATTACACCTTC.